The T cell receptor (beta chain) described here comes from a study of T cell responses to AZD1222 COVID-19 vaccine. Overall study context: Investigators merged groups given second doses at roughly 4 or roughly 12 weeks. Regarding the study as a whole: Seropositive at baseline were only a handful of AZD1222 recipients. An increase in Spike-specific TCR breadth and depth was observed after two AZD1222 doses. Repertoires were sampled only after the peak T cell response.

Comments on this clone: Its antigen remains unknown.

Profiling relied on immunoSEQ multiplex PCR, and the TCRdb table lists in-frame clones only, not all of them. The repertoire has roughly 120,000 clones, about 89% of them found once; the top ten carry 4% to 5%. The input for sequencing was peripheral blood, taken on day 0 of AZD1222 vaccination. This clonotype originated in an adult in good health.

The CDR3 reads CASQSGQGDYGYTF. The DNA for the CDR3 is TGTGCCAGCCAAAGCGGACAGGGCGACTATGGCTACACCTTC. The chain employs TRBV19 and TRBJ1-2; 8 bases are shared with TRBD1. The V and J ends lost 9 bases and 3 bases, in that order; junction bases with no gene match: 9. The germline CDR1 and CDR2 sequences are LNHDA and SQIVND (reference sequence). The CDR3 runs 14 residues.